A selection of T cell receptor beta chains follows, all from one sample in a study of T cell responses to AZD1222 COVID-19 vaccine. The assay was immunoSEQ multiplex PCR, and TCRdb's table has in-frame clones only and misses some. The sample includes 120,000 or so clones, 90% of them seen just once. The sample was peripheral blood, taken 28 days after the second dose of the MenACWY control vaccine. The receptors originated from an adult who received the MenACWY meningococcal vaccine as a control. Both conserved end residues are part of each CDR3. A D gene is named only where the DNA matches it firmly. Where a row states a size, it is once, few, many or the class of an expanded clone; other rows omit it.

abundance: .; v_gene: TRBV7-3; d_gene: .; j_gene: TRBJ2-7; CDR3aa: CASSRDGAAYEQYF; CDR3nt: TGTGCCAGCTCGCGGGATGGAGCGGCCTACGAGCAGTACTTC
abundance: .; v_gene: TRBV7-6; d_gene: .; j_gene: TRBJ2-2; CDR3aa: CASSLGPPEGHANTGELFF; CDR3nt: TGTGCCAGCAGCTTAGGGCCCCCAGAGGGCCACGCGAACACCGGGGAGCTGTTTTTT
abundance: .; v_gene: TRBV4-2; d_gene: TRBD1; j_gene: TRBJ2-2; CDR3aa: CASSQAGTGDGELFF; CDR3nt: TGTGCCAGCAGCCAAGCCGGGACAGGGGACGGGGAGCTGTTTTTT
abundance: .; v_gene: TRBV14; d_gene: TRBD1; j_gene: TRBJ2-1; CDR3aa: CASSRRGGTGSYNEQFF; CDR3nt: TGTGCCAGCAGCCGGAGGGGCGGGACAGGATCTTACAATGAGCAGTTCTTC
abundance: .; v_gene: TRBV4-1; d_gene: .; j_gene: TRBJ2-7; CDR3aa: CASSQDLGYEQYF; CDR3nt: TGCGCCAGCAGCCAAGATTTGGGATACGAGCAGTACTTC
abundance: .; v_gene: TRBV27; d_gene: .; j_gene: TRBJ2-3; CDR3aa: CASSFWDRTDTQYF; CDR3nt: TGTGCCAGCAGTTTCTGGGACCGCACAGATACGCAGTATTTT
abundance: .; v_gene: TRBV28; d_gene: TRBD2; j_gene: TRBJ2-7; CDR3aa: CASSPAPGGGSYEQYF; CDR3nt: TGTGCCAGCAGTCCCGCCCCGGGAGGAGGCTCCTACGAGCAGTACTTC
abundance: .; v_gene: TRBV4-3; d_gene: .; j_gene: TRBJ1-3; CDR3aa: CASSQDFENTIYF; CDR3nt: TGCGCCAGCAGCCAAGATTTTGAAAACACCATATATTTT
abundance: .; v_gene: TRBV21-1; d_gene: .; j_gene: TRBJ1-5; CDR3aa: CASSIKWGYSNQPQHF; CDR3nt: TGTGCCAGCAGCATTAAATGGGGGTATAGCAATCAGCCCCAGCATTTT
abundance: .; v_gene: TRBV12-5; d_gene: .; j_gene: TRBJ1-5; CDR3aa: CASGFGSNQPQHF; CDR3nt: TGTGCTAGTGGTTTCGGAAGCAATCAGCCCCAGCATTTT
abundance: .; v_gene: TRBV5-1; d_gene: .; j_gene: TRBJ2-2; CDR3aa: CASSLASRSGLFF; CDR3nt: TGCGCCAGCAGCTTGGCTAGCCGGAGTGGGCTGTTTTTT
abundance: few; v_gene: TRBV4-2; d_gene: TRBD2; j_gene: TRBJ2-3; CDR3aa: CASSQQAGEVDTQYF; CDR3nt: TGTGCCAGCAGCCAACAAGCGGGGGAGGTAGATACGCAGTATTTT
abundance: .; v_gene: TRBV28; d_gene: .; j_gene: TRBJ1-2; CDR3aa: CASSLFSLPYGYTF; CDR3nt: TGTGCCAGCAGTTTATTCTCCCTCCCCTATGGCTACACCTTC
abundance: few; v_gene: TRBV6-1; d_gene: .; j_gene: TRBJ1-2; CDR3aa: CASSEGMGADGYTF; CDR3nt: TGTGCCAGCAGTGAGGGAATGGGGGCTGACGGCTACACCTTC
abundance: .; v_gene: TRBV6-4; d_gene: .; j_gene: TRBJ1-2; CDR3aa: CASRSAYGYTF; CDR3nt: TGTGCCAGCAGGTCGGCATATGGCTACACCTTC
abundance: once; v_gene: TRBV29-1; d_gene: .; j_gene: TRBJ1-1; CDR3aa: CSVENRLGTEAFF; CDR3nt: TGCAGCGTAGAAAACAGGCTCGGCACTGAAGCTTTCTTT
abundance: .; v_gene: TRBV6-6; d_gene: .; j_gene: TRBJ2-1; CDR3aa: CASSYLDNNEQFF; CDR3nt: TGTGCCAGCAGTTACTTGGACAACAATGAGCAGTTCTTC
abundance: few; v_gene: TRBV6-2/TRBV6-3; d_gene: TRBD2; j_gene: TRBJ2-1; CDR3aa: CASSSLGLALNEQFF; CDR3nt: TGTGCCAGCAGTTCCCTCGGACTAGCATTGAATGAGCAGTTCTTC
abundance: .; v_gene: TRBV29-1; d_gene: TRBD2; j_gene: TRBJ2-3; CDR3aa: CSDVIAGGDTQYF; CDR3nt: TGCAGCGACGTGATAGCGGGAGGGGATACGCAGTATTTT
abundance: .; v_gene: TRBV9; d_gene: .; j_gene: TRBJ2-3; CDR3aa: CASSVDGDTQYF; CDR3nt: TGTGCCAGCAGCGTAGATGGGGATACGCAGTATTTT
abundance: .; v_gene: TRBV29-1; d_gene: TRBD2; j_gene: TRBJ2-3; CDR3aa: CSAAGAHTDTQYF; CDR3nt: TGCAGCGCAGCGGGGGCGCACACAGATACGCAGTATTTT
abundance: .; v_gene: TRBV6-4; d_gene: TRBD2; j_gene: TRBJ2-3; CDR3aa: CASSDTSGSVDTQYF; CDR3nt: TGTGCCAGCAGTGACACTAGCGGGAGCGTAGATACGCAGTATTTT
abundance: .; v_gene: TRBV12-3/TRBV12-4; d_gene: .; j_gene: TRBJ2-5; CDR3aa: CASRMIETQYF; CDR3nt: TGTGCCAGCAGGATGATAGAGACCCAGTACTTC
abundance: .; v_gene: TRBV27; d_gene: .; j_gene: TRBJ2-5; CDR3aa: CASSPLWQETQYF; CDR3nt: TGTGCCAGCAGCCCCCTTTGGCAAGAGACCCAGTACTTC
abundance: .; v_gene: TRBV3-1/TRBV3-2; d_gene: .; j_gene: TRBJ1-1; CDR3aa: CASSQKPNTEAFF; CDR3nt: TGTGCCAGCAGCCAAAAGCCGAACACTGAAGCTTTCTTT
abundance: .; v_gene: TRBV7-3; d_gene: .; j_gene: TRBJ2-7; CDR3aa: CASSSSGLYEQYF; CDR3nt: TGTGCCAGCAGCTCATCGGGCCTTTACGAGCAGTACTTC
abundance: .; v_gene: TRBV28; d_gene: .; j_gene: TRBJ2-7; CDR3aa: CASVSGPLADEQYF; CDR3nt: TGTGCCAGCGTTTCCGGACCGCTCGCTGACGAGCAGTACTTC
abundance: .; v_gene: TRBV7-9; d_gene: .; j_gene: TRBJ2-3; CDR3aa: CASRQGSTDTQYF; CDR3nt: TGTGCCAGCAGGCAGGGGAGCACAGATACGCAGTATTTT
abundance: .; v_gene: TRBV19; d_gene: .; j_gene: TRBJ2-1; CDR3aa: CASSIMDSPGAEQFF; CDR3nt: TGTGCCAGTAGTATTATGGACTCCCCGGGCGCTGAGCAGTTCTTC